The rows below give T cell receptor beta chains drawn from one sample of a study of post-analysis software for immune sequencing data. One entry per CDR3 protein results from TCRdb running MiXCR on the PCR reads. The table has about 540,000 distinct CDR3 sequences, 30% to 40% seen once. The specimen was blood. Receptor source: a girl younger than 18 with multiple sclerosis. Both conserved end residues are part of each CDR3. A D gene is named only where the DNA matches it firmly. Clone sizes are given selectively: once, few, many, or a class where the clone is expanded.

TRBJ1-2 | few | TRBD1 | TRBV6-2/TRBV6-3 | TGTGCCAGCAGGAACCCACAGGGGTCTGGCTACACCTTC | CASRNPQGSGYTF
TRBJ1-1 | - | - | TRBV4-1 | TGCGCCAGCAGCCCCTCCGTAGGTTGGGGGAAGACTTTCTTT | CASSPSVGWGKTFF
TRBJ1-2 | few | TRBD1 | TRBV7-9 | TGTGCCAGCAGCTTGACCACCGGGACAGATAACTATGGCTACACCTTC | CASSLTTGTDNYGYTF
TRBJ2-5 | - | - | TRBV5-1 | TGCGCCGGCAGCTTGAAGCGCTACCAAGAGACCCAGTACTTC | CAGSLKRYQETQYF
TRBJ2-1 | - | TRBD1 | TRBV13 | TGTGCCAGCAGTAGGGGACAGAGCCCGGTCGATGAGCAGTTCTTC | CASSRGQSPVDEQFF
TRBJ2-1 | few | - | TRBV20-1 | TGCAGTGCTGCCCCTCCGCATTCCTACAATGAGCAGTTCTTC | CSAAPPHSYNEQFF
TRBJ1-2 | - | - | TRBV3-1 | TGTGCCAGCAGCCCCGGTGGGGGCTACACCTTC | CASSPGGGYTF
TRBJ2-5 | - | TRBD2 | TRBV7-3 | TGTGCCAGCAGCATCGGACTAGCGGGGGAAGAGACCCAGTACTTC | CASSIGLAGEETQYF
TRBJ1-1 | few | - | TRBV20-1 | TGCAGTGCTAGATCCGGGGCTCACACTGAAGCTTTCTTT | CSARSGAHTEAFF
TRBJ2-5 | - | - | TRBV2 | TGTGCCACTATGGTGGAGACCCAGTACTTC | CATMVETQYF
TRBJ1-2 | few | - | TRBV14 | TGTGCCAGCAGCCAAGATCACTATGGCTACACCTTC | CASSQDHYGYTF
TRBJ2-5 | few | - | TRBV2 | TGTGCCAGCACCATTCCCTGGGGGGCGGAAATACAAGAGACCCAGTACTTC | CASTIPWGAEIQETQYF
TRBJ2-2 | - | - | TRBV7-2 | TGTGCCAGCAGCATTGACTGGGGAAGCACCGGGGAGCTGTTTTTT | CASSIDWGSTGELFF
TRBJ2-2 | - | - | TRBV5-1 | TGCGCCAGCAGCTTGGTTGAGGCCGGGGAGCTGTTTTTT | CASSLVEAGELFF
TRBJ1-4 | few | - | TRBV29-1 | TGCAGCGCCGGGACAAGAACTAATGAAAAACTGTTTTTT | CSAGTRTNEKLFF
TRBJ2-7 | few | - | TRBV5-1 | TGCGCCAGCAGCTCGGCCGGGGTCGCCTACGAGCAGTACTTC | CASSSAGVAYEQYF
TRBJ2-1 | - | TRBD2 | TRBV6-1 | TGTGCCAGCAGTGATAGGACTAGGGGATACAATGAGCAGTTCTTC | CASSDRTRGYNEQFF
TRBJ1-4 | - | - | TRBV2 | TGTGCCAGCAGTAGTTCAGGGGCCGCTAATGAAAAACTGTATTTT | CASSSSGAANEKLYF
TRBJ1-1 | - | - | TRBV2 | TGTGCCAGCAGTAGGGGGACGGCGAACACTGGAGCTTTCTTT | CASSRGTANTGAFF
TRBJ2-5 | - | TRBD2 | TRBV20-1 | TGCAGTGCTAGTTGGACGGGGGAGGGTGGGACCCAGTACTTC | CSASWTGEGGTQYF